This T cell receptor beta chain comes out of a study of early stage breast cancer tumors. Sequencing used immunoSEQ multiplex PCR; TCRdb keeps in-frame clones, though not all of them. The repertoire holds about 72,000 clones, with around 80% as singletons. Germline V gene lookup returns CDR1 GTSNPN and CDR2 SVGIG (reference sequence). This CDR3 is built from 13 residues. V was clipped by 0 bases and J by 6 bases, with 10 bases between them. The receptor comes from a person in their sixties or seventies with breast cancer. The gene calls are TRBV30 and TRBJ2-3, with no clear D. Sequencing input: blood. CDR3 sequence: CAWSVLSGDTQYF. The CDR3 DNA follows: TGTGCCTGGAGTGTACTCTCTGGGGATACGCAGTATTTT.